This TCR beta chain stems from a study of cytomegalovirus exposure and HLA in healthy donors. Primers for the PCR totalled 60 Vbeta and 13 Jbeta. Sequenced by immunoSEQ multiplex PCR; TCRdb stores in-frame clones only, minus some. The sample lists over 110,000 clones; over 60% were seen once. This clone was seen more than once but under ten times. The CDR3 length is 14 residues. CDR1 and CDR2 (germline): MNHNS, SASEGT. V lost 1 base, J lost 0 bases, and 0 bases stayed unmatched. Sample: PBMCs. The chain combines TRBV6-1 with TRBJ2-7; TRBD1 agrees at 7 bases. The clonotype originates from a male donor in good health and CMV-seropositive. CDR3 in amino acids: CASSEGDSSYEQYF. In DNA, the CDR3 is TGTGCCAGCAGTGAAGGGGACAGCTCCTACGAGCAGTACTTC.